This T cell receptor beta chain was retrieved from a study of blood T cell repertoires in COVID-19. Study background: Samples of COVID-19 (acute and convalescent) were obtained from the United States, Italy and Spain. T cells, B-cell-depleted T cells, or PBMCs supplied cDNA or gDNA.

The CDR3 extends over 10 amino acids. The V gene's germline CDR1 is DFQATT and CDR2 SNEGSKA (reference sequence). Trimming left V 6 bases short and J 10 bases short, with 10 bases between. Per the study methods: It was from reference gene primer amplification that nucleated cell counts were estimated. The repertoire was sequenced with immunoSEQ multiplex PCR; TCRdb's copy has only in-frame clones and lacks some. The V and J calls and the clone size are those of that table, but D and trimming were determined from the DNA. There are 250,000 to 300,000 clones in the sample; around 81% occur only once, and about 2.9% lies in the top ten.

This chain joins TRBV20-1 and TRBJ2-1, with D possibly matching TRBD1 (6 bases). This receptor was taken from a woman aged 60-70 years with active or convalescent COVID-19. Material: peripheral blood. For the CDR3, the DNA is TGCAGTGCAGACGACAGGGAGCAGTTCTTC. This sequence encodes CSADDREQFF.